Detailed here is one TCR beta chain. The data were taken from a study of cytomegalovirus exposure and HLA in healthy donors. About the study: The 120 million or so unique TCR beta sequences, from around 200 million T cells, were found by an earlier analysis.

13 Jbeta primers and 60 Vbeta primers were used for the PCR. Method: immunoSEQ multiplex PCR; TCRdb's copy keeps in-frame clones and lacks some. The sample yields 150,000 to 200,000 clones, around 80% seen once. CDR3 length equals 14 residues. CDR1 GTSNPN and CDR2 SVGIG come from the germline V gene (reference sequence). Sequencing was performed on PBMCs. The receptor comes from a woman younger than 45 in good health and CMV-seropositive. The genes are TRBV30 and TRBJ2-1; 10 bases align to TRBD2. The CDR3 here is CACGQGLAGDEQFF. DNA for the CDR3: TGTGCTTGTGGTCAGGGGCTAGCGGGGGATGAGCAGTTCTTC.